This TCR beta chain came from a study of blood T cell repertoires in COVID-19. Overall study: Collection of acute and convalescent COVID-19 samples took place in the United States, Italy and Spain. PBMCs, B-cell-depleted T cells, or T cells provided the cDNA or gDNA that made up the material.

Trimming took off 8 bases at V and 2 bases at J, with 19 bases between the two ends. This CDR3 region has 16 residues. Germline V gene data show CDR1 as KGHSH and CDR2 as LQKENI. Sequencing used immunoSEQ multiplex PCR; TCRdb keeps in-frame clones, though not all of them. This repertoire shows about 180,000 clones, roughly 84% found once; its top ten account for under 3%. The TCR comes from a woman aged 60 to 75 with acute or convalescent COVID-19. Sequencing was carried out using peripheral blood. V gene TRBV18 combines with J gene TRBJ1-5, with a tentative D call TRBD1 (6 bases). DNA of the CDR3: TGTGCCAGCACCAAAACACAGGGAGGGGGCAATCAGCCCCAGCATTTT. Its protein product is CASTKTQGGGNQPQHF. The entire variable domain, with the rest obtained from reference TRBV18 and TRBJ1-5, is as follows: NAGVMQNPRHLVRRRGQEARLRCSPMKGHSHVYWYRQLPEEGLKFMVYLQKENIIDESGMPKERFSAEFPKEGPSILRIQQVVRGDSAAYFCASTKTQGGGNQPQHFGDGTRLSIL.